This entry features one T cell receptor (beta chain) sequence. CDR1 and CDR2 from the germline V gene are DFQATT and SNEGSKA (reference sequence). The CDR3 sequence is 12 residues long. This entry is derived from a study of T cells expressing NK-cell markers. One entry per CDR3 protein, without DNA, is what TCRdb gives after re-calling the 5' RACE reads. The sample has 350,000 to 450,000 distinct CDR3 sequences. The specimen sequenced was blood T cells: a sorted CD56 or NKG2C T cell subset, CD4+ or CD8+ T cells, or bulk PBMC T cells (not recorded which). The clonotype originates from a man aged 18-69 years in good health. The V and J genes are TRBV20-1 and TRBJ2-5. This CDR3 is CSAILGQETQYF.